This T cell receptor beta chain was observed in a study of T-cell reconstitution after alpha-beta-depleted transplantation in children (dated by TCRdb to between 2015 and 2016). Describing the broader study: Using TCR repertoire profiling, the study followed T-cell immune reconstitution in a quantitative way in children after TCRalphabeta/CD19-depleted allogeneic hematopoietic cell transplantation.

Broad study findings and their caveats: The frequencies of hyperexpanded clones fell over the following months, and after one year, T-cell counts and TCRbeta diversity were mostly attributed to newly produced T cells. The apparently early recovery of alphabetaT-cell counts about two months after transplant reportedly depended on only several hundred rapidly expanded clones that came from non-depleted graft cells. The high TCRbeta diversity at day 60 in some patients was ascribed to recipient T cells and intrathymic progenitors that had survived conditioning.

CDR1 and CDR2, per the germline V gene, are MDHEN and SYDVKM. V lost 8 bases and J lost 2 bases; the stretch between them is 13 bases long. Including cysteine and phenylalanine, the CDR3 has 14 amino acids. Only the CDR3 region is kept as DNA, spanning 42 bases read in frame from base 1. This clonotype has a count of ten or more. Its antigen is not yet known. Base qualities are not at hand, and no much larger clone is one base apart. This specimen's treatment or condition label, interpreted: allogeneic hematopoietic cell transplantation with graft depleted of TCRalphabeta T cells and CD19 B cells. The children who served as transplant recipients had been given grafts of TCRalphabeta/CD19-depleted allogeneic hematopoietic cells. Libraries came from PCR. TCRdb shows the sequencer as Illumina HiSeq 2500. Molecular barcoding was employed in the preparation of TCR libraries, with unique molecular identifiers being used to normalize TCRbeta repertoire quantification. In-frame beta chains were kept once TCRdb had trimmed the public reads at Q25 with fastp and called clones with MiXCR. One record per CDR3 amino acid sequence lists the most common genes and DNA. This sample has over 150,000 distinct CDR3 sequences in its table, and approximately 6% of those were observed once. Clones ranked in the top ten supply roughly 4.5% of the sample.

Here the chain combines TRBV28 and TRBJ2-1; 6 matching bases give a weak D call of TRBD1. Source: PBMCs, taken before TCRalphabeta/CD19-depleted stem cell transplant. The receptor comes from a girl less than two years old with combined immunodeficiency, due to receive a stem cell transplant. DNA sequence: TGTGCCAGCGGGGGACATCTCACCTACAATGAGCAGTTCTTC. It encodes CASGGHLTYNEQFF.